The rows below give T cell receptor beta chains drawn from one sample of a study of blood T cell repertoires in COVID-19. Only in-frame clones appear in the TCRdb table, and some are missing; sequencing was by immunoSEQ multiplex PCR. The sample carries approximately 60,000 clones, around 73% recorded once. The sequenced material came from peripheral blood. The receptors stem from a man aged 55 to 70 with COVID-19, enrolled during active disease. Both conserved end residues are part of each CDR3. The D gene is left open where the match is weak. Size tells how often a clone was seen (once, few, many) or the class of an expanded clone, and some rows leave it out.

v_gene	j_gene	d_gene	abundance	CDR3aa	CDR3nt
TRBV4-1	TRBJ2-7	TRBD2	-	CASSQRVGTITSGSGIGYEQYF	TGCGCCAGCAGCCAACGGGTCGGCACGATTACTAGCGGGAGTGGAATAGGGTACGAGCAGTACTTC
TRBV15	TRBJ2-7	-	medium-sized	CATSRKGADEQYF	TGTGCCACCAGCAGAAAAGGGGCCGACGAGCAGTACTTC
TRBV5-1	TRBJ1-1	-	few	CASRKGSGATNTEAFF	TGCGCCAGCAGGAAAGGGTCAGGGGCCACGAACACTGAAGCTTTCTTT
TRBV12-3/TRBV12-4	TRBJ2-7	-	-	CASSSRGYEQYF	TGTGCCAGCAGCTCGCGGGGATACGAGCAGTACTTC
TRBV6-2/TRBV6-3	TRBJ2-3	TRBD2	-	CASSPAGGRAADTQYF	TGTGCCAGCAGCCCCGCCGGTGGGAGGGCCGCAGATACGCAGTATTTT
TRBV30	TRBJ2-5	-	-	CAWGGQTRKTQYF	TGTGCCTGGGGTGGGCAGACCCGAAAGACCCAGTACTTC
TRBV5-6	TRBJ2-3	-	-	CASSLGIPRTDTQYF	TGTGCCAGCAGCTTGGGAATACCTAGGACAGATACGCAGTATTTT
TRBV6-5	TRBJ2-7	TRBD1	few	CASSPGTVSYEQYF	TGTGCCAGCAGTCCCGGGACAGTCTCCTACGAGCAGTACTTC
TRBV6-5	TRBJ1-6	-	few	CASAPGRNSPLHF	TGTGCCAGCGCGCCAGGGAGGAATTCACCCCTCCACTTT
TRBV27	TRBJ2-7	TRBD2	-	CASSLGLAGVTEQYF	TGTGCCAGCAGTTTAGGACTAGCGGGAGTTACCGAGCAGTACTTC
TRBV5-4	TRBJ2-1	-	-	CASTSYNEQFF	TGTGCCAGCACCTCTTACAATGAGCAGTTCTTC
TRBV5-1	TRBJ2-7	-	few	CASSSADGGSYEQYF	TGCGCCAGCAGTTCTGCTGACGGAGGCTCCTACGAGCAGTACTTC
TRBV7-2	TRBJ2-7	-	-	CASSLSGGAYEQYF	TGTGCCAGCAGCTTAAGCGGTGGAGCCTACGAGCAGTACTTC
TRBV29-1	TRBJ2-3	TRBD2	-	CSAPRSLAGGTTDTQYF	TGCAGCGCTCCTCGATCCCTAGCGGGAGGTACCACAGATACGCAGTATTTT
TRBV6-5	TRBJ2-1	-	-	CASNLRVNEQFF	TGTGCCAGCAACCTCAGGGTTAATGAGCAGTTCTTC
TRBV11-3	TRBJ2-3	TRBD1	-	CASSDEGAATDTQYF	TGTGCCAGTTCCGATGAGGGGGCAGCCACAGATACGCAGTATTTT
TRBV27	TRBJ2-7	-	few	CASSRDRNAYEQYF	TGTGCCAGCAGCCGCGACAGGAATGCCTACGAGCAGTACTTC
TRBV7-6	TRBJ2-5	TRBD2	-	CASSQIGTSGQETQYF	TGTGCCAGCAGCCAAATTGGGACTAGCGGCCAAGAGACCCAGTACTTC
TRBV6-5	TRBJ2-7	-	few	CASSPWAPPYEQYF	TGTGCCAGCAGTCCCTGGGCACCTCCCTACGAGCAGTACTTC
TRBV5-4	TRBJ2-3	-	few	CASSLAAVRADTQYF	TGTGCCAGCAGCTTGGCCGCGGTTCGAGCAGATACGCAGTATTTT
TRBV5-1	TRBJ2-5	TRBD2	-	CASSFSGGETQYF	TGCGCCAGCAGCTTTAGCGGGGGGGAGACCCAGTACTTC
TRBV2	TRBJ2-3	TRBD2	-	CASSPTPGLADTQYF	TGTGCCAGCAGTCCTACTCCGGGACTAGCGGATACGCAGTATTTT
TRBV5-1	TRBJ1-2	-	few	CASSLDYYGYTF	TGCGCCAGCAGCTTGGACTACTATGGCTACACCTTC
TRBV25-1	TRBJ2-7	TRBD1	-	CASSWTGRYEQYF	TGTGCCAGCAGTTGGACAGGAAGGTACGAGCAGTACTTC
TRBV5-1	TRBJ2-1	TRBD2	-	CASSFGLAGDEQFF	TGCGCCAGCAGCTTCGGACTAGCGGGAGATGAGCAGTTCTTC
TRBV24-1	TRBJ2-5	TRBD1	large	CATSDPGQGDGQETQYF	TGTGCCACCAGTGACCCGGGACAGGGAGACGGACAAGAGACCCAGTACTTC
TRBV3-1/TRBV3-2	TRBJ2-7	TRBD1	-	CASSQGRTGLSYEQYF	TGTGCCAGCAGCCAAGGGCGGACAGGGCTCTCCTACGAGCAGTACTTC
TRBV19	TRBJ1-1	TRBD1	-	CATSTGWDSTEAFF	TGTGCCACTTCGACAGGGTGGGATAGCACTGAAGCTTTCTTT
TRBV5-4	TRBJ2-7	TRBD1	-	CASSLVGQGPEQYF	TGTGCCAGCAGCTTGGTCGGACAGGGACCCGAGCAGTACTTC
TRBV6-5	TRBJ2-2	TRBD2	few	CASSPRGAGELFF	TGTGCCAGCAGTCCCCGGGGGGCCGGGGAGCTGTTTTTT
TRBV24-1	TRBJ2-7	-	-	CATSDLKDSSYEQYF	TGTGCCACCAGTGATTTGAAGGACAGCTCCTACGAGCAGTACTTC
TRBV24-1	TRBJ1-2	-	-	CATSDQGDYGYTF	TGTGCCACCAGTGATCAAGGGGACTATGGCTACACCTTC
TRBV15	TRBJ2-2	-	-	CATSRDWGPANTGELFF	TGTGCCACCAGCAGAGATTGGGGGCCCGCGAACACCGGGGAGCTGTTTTTT
TRBV4-1	TRBJ2-5	-	-	CASRKTGQETQYF	TGCGCCAGCAGAAAAACAGGGCAAGAGACCCAGTACTTC
TRBV28	TRBJ2-7	TRBD2	-	CASTSGRQRTYEQYF	TGTGCCAGCACTAGCGGGAGACAACGTACCTACGAGCAGTACTTC
TRBV5-5	TRBJ2-2	TRBD1	-	CASSRTGGMNTGELFF	TGTGCCAGCAGCAGAACAGGGGGTATGAACACCGGGGAGCTGTTTTTT
TRBV5-1	TRBJ1-6	-	-	CASSLRGSDSPLHF	TGCGCCAGCAGCTTGCGAGGGTCCGATTCACCCCTCCACTTT
TRBV27	TRBJ1-1	-	-	CATLDRMNTEAFF	TGTGCCACCCTGGACAGAATGAACACTGAAGCTTTCTTT
TRBV15	TRBJ2-1	TRBD2	-	CATSRDAGGVYEQFF	TGTGCCACCAGCAGAGATGCGGGGGGGGTCTATGAGCAGTTCTTC
TRBV14	TRBJ2-7	-	few	CASSQPRGGNWHEQYF	TGTGCCAGCAGCCAACCACGTGGGGGGAATTGGCACGAGCAGTACTTC
TRBV6-1	TRBJ1-5	-	-	CASSEALYQPQHF	TGTGCCAGCAGTGAAGCACTTTATCAGCCCCAGCATTTT
TRBV15	TRBJ2-7	TRBD2	-	CATSRDGTGGREQYF	TGTGCCACCAGCAGGGATGGGACGGGAGGCCGGGAGCAGTACTTC
TRBV11-3	TRBJ2-1	TRBD2	few	CASSPGGSGRGNEQFF	TGTGCCAGCAGCCCGGGAGGGAGCGGGAGAGGTAATGAGCAGTTCTTC
TRBV19	TRBJ1-2	TRBD1	-	CASSDPGQTYGYTF	TGTGCCAGTAGTGATCCGGGACAGACCTATGGCTACACCTTC
TRBV2	TRBJ1-3	-	-	CASSVSGPGNTIYF	TGTGCCAGCAGTGTATCAGGGCCAGGAAACACCATATATTTT
TRBV28	TRBJ1-5	-	few	CASSLDSYQPQHF	TGTGCCAGCAGTCTGGACAGTTATCAGCCCCAGCATTTT
TRBV14	TRBJ2-7	-	-	CASSPPGSSYEQYF	TGTGCCAGCAGCCCCCCAGGAAGTTCCTACGAGCAGTACTTC
TRBV30	TRBJ1-1	-	-	CAWSAQRDDETEAFF	TGTGCCTGGAGTGCCCAGAGGGATGATGAGACTGAAGCTTTCTTT
TRBV7-9	TRBJ1-4	TRBD1	-	CASSLGGQATEKLFF	TGTGCCAGCAGCTTAGGGGGACAGGCGACCGAAAAACTGTTTTTT
TRBV4-2	TRBJ2-7	-	-	CASSQQTNSYSYEQYF	TGTGCCAGCAGCCAACAAACCAACTCGTACAGTTACGAGCAGTACTTC
TRBV6-2/TRBV6-3	TRBJ1-5	-	-	CASSQSGLAVYSNQPQHF	TGTGCCAGCAGTCAATCGGGACTAGCGGTCTATAGCAATCAGCCCCAGCATTTT
TRBV9	TRBJ2-5	TRBD1	-	CASSSFTGDPETQYF	TGTGCCAGCAGCTCGTTTACAGGGGATCCAGAGACCCAGTACTTC
TRBV15	TRBJ2-2	-	few	CATSREGWRGRGTGELFF	TGTGCCACCAGCAGAGAGGGCTGGAGGGGGCGCGGCACCGGGGAGCTGTTTTTT
TRBV2	TRBJ1-6	TRBD1	-	CASRRDRGDSPLHF	TGTGCCAGCAGACGGGACAGAGGGGATTCACCCCTCCACTTT
TRBV5-5	TRBJ2-7	TRBD2	-	CASSFWTSNYEQYF	TGTGCCAGCAGCTTTTGGACTAGTAACTACGAGCAGTACTTC